In its sample, the clone carrying this T cell receptor beta chain was seen a few times. What was sequenced were expressed TCRB transcripts, since all of the isolated RNA had been reverse transcribed. The data were produced by immunoSEQ multiplex PCR, yet TCRdb's version contains in-frame clones alone and is incomplete. The data show over 700,000 clones, roughly a sixth seen once. This sample stems from a study of beta chain features in type 1 diabetes. Germline CDR1 is MNHEY and CDR2 is SMNVEV (reference sequence). The CDR3 extends over 17 amino acids. With V trimmed by 4 bases and J by 8 bases, 16 bases remained unmatched.

This sequence originates from a woman between 18 and 29 years old in good health. The sample was naive CD4+ T cells from blood. V usage is TRBV27 and J usage is TRBJ2-1, with TRBD2 matching over 8 bases. The CDR3 DNA is TGTGCCAGCAGTTACCGTGGTAGCGGGATGAGGGAGTATGAGCAGTTCTTC. This translates into CASSYRGSGMREYEQFF.